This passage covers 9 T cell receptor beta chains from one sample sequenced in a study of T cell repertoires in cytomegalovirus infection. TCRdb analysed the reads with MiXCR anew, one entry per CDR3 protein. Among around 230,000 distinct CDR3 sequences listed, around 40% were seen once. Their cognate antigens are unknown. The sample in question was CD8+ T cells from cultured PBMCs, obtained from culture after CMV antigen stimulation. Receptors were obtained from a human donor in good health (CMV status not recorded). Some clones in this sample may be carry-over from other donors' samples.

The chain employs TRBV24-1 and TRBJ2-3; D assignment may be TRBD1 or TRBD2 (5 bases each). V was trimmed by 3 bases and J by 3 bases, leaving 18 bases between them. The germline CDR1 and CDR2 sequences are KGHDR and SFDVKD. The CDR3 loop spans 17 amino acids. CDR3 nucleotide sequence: TGTGCCACCAGTGATCCCGCCCGGGACCCGCGGACAGATACGCAGTATTTT. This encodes CATSDPARDPRTDTQYF.

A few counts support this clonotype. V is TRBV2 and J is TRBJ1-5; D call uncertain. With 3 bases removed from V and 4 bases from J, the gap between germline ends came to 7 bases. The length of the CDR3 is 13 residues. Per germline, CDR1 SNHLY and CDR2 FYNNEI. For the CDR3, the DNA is TGTGCCAGCAGTGACAGCTGGAATCAGCCCCAGCATTTT. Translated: CASSDSWNQPQHF.

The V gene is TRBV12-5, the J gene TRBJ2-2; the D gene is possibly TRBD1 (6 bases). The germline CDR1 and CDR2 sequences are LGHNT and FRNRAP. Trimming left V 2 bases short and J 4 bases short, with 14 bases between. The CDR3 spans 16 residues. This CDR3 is CASGLFQGRSTGELFF. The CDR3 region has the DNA TGTGCTAGTGGTTTGTTTCAGGGGCGCAGCACCGGGGAGCTGTTTTTT.

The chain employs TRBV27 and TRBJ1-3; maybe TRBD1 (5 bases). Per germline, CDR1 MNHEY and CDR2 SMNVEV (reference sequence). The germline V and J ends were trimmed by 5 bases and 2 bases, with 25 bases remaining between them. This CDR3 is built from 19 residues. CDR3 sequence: CASSPWHVAPRVTGNTIYF. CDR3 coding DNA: TGTGCCAGCAGTCCCTGGCACGTGGCCCCCAGGGTTACTGGAAACACCATATATTTT.

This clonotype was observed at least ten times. The CDR3 is CASSPFLISLQGAQQPQHF. CDR3 DNA: TGTGCCAGCAGCCCATTCCTCATTAGCTTACAGGGGGCGCAGCAGCCCCAGCATTTT. The rearrangement joins TRBV7-8 to TRBJ1-5, with 9 bases that match TRBD1. The CDR3 length is 19 residues. J gave up 7 bases and V 5 bases, and 21 bases lay outside the gene matches. Germline V gene sequence: CDR1 SGHVS, CDR2 FQNEAQ.

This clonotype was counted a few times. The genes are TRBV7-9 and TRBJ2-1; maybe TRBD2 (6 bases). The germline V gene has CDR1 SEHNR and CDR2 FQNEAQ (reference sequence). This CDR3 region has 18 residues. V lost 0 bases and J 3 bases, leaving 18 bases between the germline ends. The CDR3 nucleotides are TGTGCCAGCAGCTTAGCGATGGGCGCGGGGCTGAACTACAATGAGCAGTTCTTC. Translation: CASSLAMGAGLNYNEQFF.

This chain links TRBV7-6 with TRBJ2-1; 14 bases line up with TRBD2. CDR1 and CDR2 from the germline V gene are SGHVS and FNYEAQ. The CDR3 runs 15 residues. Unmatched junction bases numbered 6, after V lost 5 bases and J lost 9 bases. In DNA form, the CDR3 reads TGTGCCAGCAGCACGACTAGCGGGAGGGCCCGTGAGCAGTTCTTC. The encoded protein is CASSTTSGRAREQFF.

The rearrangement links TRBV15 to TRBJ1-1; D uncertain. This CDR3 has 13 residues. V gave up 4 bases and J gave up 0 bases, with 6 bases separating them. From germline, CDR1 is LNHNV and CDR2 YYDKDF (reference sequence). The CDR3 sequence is CATSTVLNTEAFF. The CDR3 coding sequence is TGTGCCACCAGCACAGTCCTGAACACTGAAGCTTTCTTT.

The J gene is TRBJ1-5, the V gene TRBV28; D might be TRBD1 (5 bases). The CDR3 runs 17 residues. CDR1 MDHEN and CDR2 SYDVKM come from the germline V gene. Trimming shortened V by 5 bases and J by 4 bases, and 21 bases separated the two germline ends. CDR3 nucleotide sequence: TGTGCCAGCAGTATCCGCCGCGTGAGGGGCCCAAATCAGCCCCAGCATTTT. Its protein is CASSIRRVRGPNQPQHF.